This passage covers 30 T cell receptor beta chains from one sample sequenced in a study of CD8+ T cells in alopecia areata. Treatment defined: oral pan-JAK inhibitor, 5-10 mg twice daily. TCR sequencing used cDNA made by reverse transcription of extracted RNA. Some clones are missing from TCRdb's copy, which holds only in-frame ones; the method was immunoSEQ multiplex PCR. This table holds 110,000 to 150,000 clones, less than 70% found once. The source material was CD8+ T cells sorted from blood, sampled at week 4, from a patient treated with tofacitinib. All receptors come from a human donor with alopecia areata.

This clone was seen a single time. The chain links TRBV30 to TRBJ1-2; 12 nucleotides line up with TRBD1. Trimming took 8 bases from V and 3 from J; bases not matched to a gene: 1. The germline V gene encodes CDR1 GTSNPN and CDR2 SVGIG (reference sequence). The CDR3 sequence is 12 residues long. CDR3 residues: CAGTGGHYGYTF. In DNA, the CDR3 is TGTGCCGGGACAGGGGGCCACTATGGCTACACCTTC.

This clone was seen a handful of times. V usage is TRBV7-2 and J usage is TRBJ2-1; TRBD1 agrees at 7 bases. The ends lost 5 bases at V and 10 bases at J; junction bases unmatched: 14. This CDR3 comprises 15 residues. Germline V lookup: CDR1 SGHTA, CDR2 FQGNSA. In DNA, the CDR3 is TGTGCCAGCAGCCAAGGGAGACAGGGTAATCGCGAGCAGTTCTTC. Protein: CASSQGRQGNREQFF.

This clone has only a few counts. The chain joins TRBV29-1 to TRBJ2-2, with D perhaps matching TRBD1 (6 bases). CDR1 and CDR2 from the germline V gene are SQVTM and ANQGSEA. This CDR3 region has 12 residues. V was trimmed by 7 bases and J by 7 bases, leaving 13 bases between them. This CDR3 reads CSALTGNGELFF. The DNA of the CDR3 is TGCAGCGCACTTACAGGGAACGGGGAGCTGTTTTTT.

The genes are TRBV4-2 and TRBJ1-6; 9 nucleotides match TRBD1. Germline V gives CDR1 LGHNA, CDR2 YNFKEQ. V trimming: 1 base; J trimming: 2 bases; junction bases outside the gene matches: 9. This CDR3 is 19 amino acids long. CDR3 sequence (DNA): TGTGCCAGCAGCCAAGGATTTCGGGACAGGGATCCCTATAATTCACCCCTCCACTTT. Translating gives CASSQGFRDRDPYNSPLHF.

The V gene is TRBV30, the J gene TRBJ1-5, with a tentative D call TRBD1 (5 bases). The CDR3 runs to 14 residues. The germline CDR1 and CDR2 sequences are GTSNPN and SVGIG (reference sequence). V was pared by 0 bases and J by 7 bases, with 13 bases between. The CDR3 DNA is TGTGCCTGGAGTGTGGTCCAGGGTAACCAGCCCCAGCATTTT. Translated, it gives CAWSVVQGNQPQHF.

This chain connects TRBV7-9 to TRBJ2-3; D is uncertain. The CDR3 is 14 residues long. Trimming took off 4 bases at V and 4 bases at J, with 12 bases between the two ends. The germline V gene encodes CDR1 SEHNR and CDR2 FQNEAQ (reference sequence). The CDR3 nucleotides are TGTGCCAGCAGCTCCAGACGCGGCCCAGATACGCAGTATTTT. The encoded protein is CASSSRRGPDTQYF.

The chain carries TRBV7-9 and TRBJ1-1; D unresolved. This CDR3 has 16 residues. The germline V and J ends were trimmed by 5 bases and 0 bases, with 16 bases remaining between them. Germline V lookup: CDR1 SEHNR, CDR2 FQNEAQ (reference sequence). CDR3 sequence: CASSPNMGSMNTEAFF. CDR3 sequence (DNA): TGTGCCAGCAGCCCGAATATGGGCAGCATGAACACTGAAGCTTTCTTT.

The chain combines TRBV7-9 with TRBJ1-2, with D hard to call. The CDR3 covers 14 residues. CDR1 is SEHNR and CDR2 is FQNEAQ in the germline V gene (reference sequence). V lost 1 base and J 0 bases, leaving 6 bases between the germline ends. Here the CDR3 reads CASSLGNSNYGYTF. The DNA of the CDR3 is TGTGCCAGCAGCTTAGGGAATTCTAACTATGGCTACACCTTC.

The chain links TRBV5-6 to TRBJ2-7; the D gene is possibly TRBD2 (5 bases). The length of the CDR3 is 11 residues. In germline, CDR1 is SGHDT, CDR2 YYEEEE. Trimming left V 5 bases short and J 6 bases short, with 9 bases between. CDR3 DNA: TGTGCCAGCAGGTTTGAGGGCGAGCAGTACTTC. This sequence encodes CASRFEGEQYF.

The chain joins TRBV30 to TRBJ2-7, with TRBD2 as a possible D gene (6 bases). Germline values: CDR1 GTSNPN, CDR2 SVGIG (reference sequence). V gave up 1 base and J gave up 2 bases, with 9 bases separating them. The length of the CDR3 is 13 residues. The CDR3 DNA reads TGTGCCTGGAGTGCGTCGGGGGCCTACGAGCAGTACTTC. Amino acid sequence: CAWSASGAYEQYF.

This clone has just one count. The genes are TRBV5-1 and TRBJ1-2; TRBD1 agrees at 9 bases. This CDR3 comprises 15 residues. V trimming: 4 bases; J trimming: 4 bases; junction bases outside the gene matches: 8. Germline CDR1 and CDR2: SGHRS and YFSETQ. CDR3 nucleotide sequence: TGCGCCAGCAGCCCGAGGGGGACAGGGTTCTATGGCTACACCTTC. Translated: CASSPRGTGFYGYTF.

This chain joins TRBV30 and TRBJ2-1; D might be TRBD1 (5 bases). Trimming cost V 1 base and J 6 bases, with 10 bases left between them. CDR3 size: 13 residues. The germline CDR1 and CDR2 sequences are GTSNPN and SVGIG (reference sequence). The DNA of the CDR3 is TGTGCCTGGAGTGAGGACACGAGCAATGAGCAGTTCTTC. Protein product: CAWSEDTSNEQFF.

The chain employs TRBV29-1 and TRBJ2-1, with D possibly TRBD1 on 7 matching bases. There are 16 residues in the CDR3. The V end lost 1 base, the J end lost 4 bases, and 17 bases lay between the germline ends. CDR1 is SQVTM, CDR2 ANQGSEA, per germline. CDR3 region: CSVEGSGRGVYNEQFF. The CDR3 nucleotides are TGCAGCGTTGAAGGTAGTGGCAGGGGGGTTTACAATGAGCAGTTCTTC.

This CDR3 reads CAWSERQLRQPQHF. Here the CDR3 DNA reads TGTGCCTGGAGTGAAAGACAACTTAGGCAGCCCCAGCATTTT. The chain couples TRBV30 to TRBJ1-5; D unclear. The CDR3 contains 14 residues. Trimming shortened V by 1 base and J by 7 bases, and 14 bases separated the two germline ends. Germline-derived CDR1 and CDR2 are GTSNPN and SVGIG (reference sequence).

The rearrangement uses TRBV27 and TRBJ2-7, with 9 bases aligning to TRBD1. V was clipped by 4 bases and J by 5 bases; unmatched bases: 12. The CDR3 length is 16 residues. The V gene's germline CDR1 is MNHEY and CDR2 SMNVEV (reference sequence). DNA for the CDR3: TGTGCCAGCAGTTCACTCACCGGGACAGGGAGCCACGAGCAGTACTTC. Residues: CASSSLTGTGSHEQYF.

The sample holds a few counts of this clone. This chain joins TRBV6-5 and TRBJ2-5; TRBD2 matches 14 bases. Germline CDR1 MNHEY, CDR2 SVGAGI. The CDR3 extends over 15 amino acids. Trimming cost V 5 bases and J 5 bases; bases outside gene matches: 4. For the CDR3, the DNA is TGTGCCAGCAGTGCGACTAGCGGGGGGGCTGAGACCCAGTACTTC. Translation gives CASSATSGGAETQYF.

V usage is TRBV30 and J usage is TRBJ2-1; D gene ambiguous. Germline CDR1 is GTSNPN and CDR2 is SVGIG (reference sequence). Deletions cut 2 bases from V and 14 bases from J, with 19 bases between. This CDR3 is 13 amino acids long. The CDR3 coding sequence is TGTGCCTGGAGTACCATTATCGGATCCTGGGAGTTCTTC. Protein sequence: CAWSTIIGSWEFF.

This clone occurred a few times. The gene calls are TRBV7-3 and TRBJ2-1; 10 bases line up with TRBD1. The CDR3 covers 15 residues. V was pared by 2 bases and J by 6 bases, with 4 bases of the junction left unmatched. CDR1 SGHTA and CDR2 FQGTGA come from the germline V gene. The CDR3 DNA reads TGTGCCAGCAGCTTACGACAGGGGGCACGCAATGAGCAGTTCTTC. As protein: CASSLRQGARNEQFF.

This clone was detected only a few times. V and J are TRBV13 and TRBJ2-2, with D possibly being TRBD2 (5 bases). The CDR3 is made up of 14 amino acids. Germline V gives CDR1 PRHDT, CDR2 FYEKMQ (reference sequence). Trimming took off 2 bases at V and 6 bases at J, with 10 bases between the two ends. This CDR3 reads CASSLNPEAGELFF. In DNA form, the CDR3 reads TGTGCCAGCAGCTTAAATCCGGAGGCCGGGGAGCTGTTTTTT.

The gene calls are TRBV18 and TRBJ2-1, with a weak D call TRBD2 (6 bases). The CDR3 length is 17 residues. Germline CDR1 and CDR2: KGHSH and LQKENI. V was cut by 0 bases and J by 0 bases, with 12 bases left in between. The CDR3 reads CASSPPKGLSSYNEQFF. The CDR3 DNA reads as TGTGCCAGCTCACCACCGAAGGGACTGAGCTCCTACAATGAGCAGTTCTTC. The full variable domain, with the rest looked up from reference TRBV18 and TRBJ2-1, is NAGVMQNPRHLVRRRGQEARLRCSPMKGHSHVYWYRQLPEEGLKFMVYLQKENIIDESGMPKERFSAEFPKEGPSILRIQQVVRGDSAAYFCASSPPKGLSSYNEQFFGPGTRLTVL.

The V gene is TRBV5-4, the J gene TRBJ2-7, with D perhaps matching TRBD1 (5 bases). Germline V gene lookup returns CDR1 SGHNT and CDR2 YYREEE (reference sequence). Trimming removed 4 bases from V and 3 bases from J, with 20 bases in between. The CDR3 is made up of 16 amino acids. The CDR3 loop is CASSQDQGTAIYEQYF. The CDR3 nucleotides are TGTGCCAGCAGCCAGGATCAGGGTACCGCAATCTACGAGCAGTACTTC.

The chain employs TRBV27 and TRBJ1-5; D unclear. Deletions cut 8 bases from V and 1 base from J, with 12 bases between. Per the germline V gene, CDR1 is MNHEY and CDR2 is SMNVEV (reference sequence). The CDR3 is made up of 14 amino acids. This chain's CDR3 is CASRSGASNQPQHF. DNA for the CDR3: TGTGCCAGCCGTTCCGGAGCGAGCAATCAGCCCCAGCATTTT.

V is TRBV4-3 and J is TRBJ2-7; TRBD2 agrees at 7 bases. This CDR3 spans 16 amino acids. Trimming removed 2 bases from V and 3 bases from J; junction bases left unmatched: 10. Germline V gene lookup returns CDR1 LGHNA and CDR2 YSLEER. The CDR3 reads CASSQLLGGKGYEQYF. CDR3 nucleotides: TGCGCCAGCAGCCAACTACTCGGGGGGAAGGGCTACGAGCAGTACTTC.

V usage is TRBV4-1 and J usage is TRBJ2-5; D may be TRBD1 or TRBD2 (5 bases each). Germline values: CDR1 MGHRA, CDR2 YSYEKL. Trimming removed 2 bases from V and 4 bases from J, with 11 bases in between. The length of the CDR3 is 14 residues. The DNA for the CDR3 is TGCGCCAGCAGCCAACCTGGGACCGGAGAGACCCAGTACTTC. It encodes CASSQPGTGETQYF.

This clone has only a few counts. The chain combines TRBV7-9 with TRBJ2-1; D unresolved. Germline values: CDR1 SEHNR, CDR2 FQNEAQ (reference sequence). CDR3 length: 10 residues. Trimming stripped 7 bases from V and 12 bases from J, with 10 bases between. The CDR3: CASTAIGQFF. The CDR3 DNA reads as TGTGCCAGCACCGCCATTGGGCAGTTCTTC. Together with reference TRBV7-9 and TRBJ2-1, the CDR3 gives the full variable domain: DTGVSQNPRHKITKRGQNVTFRCDPISEHNRLYWYRQTLGQGPEFLTYFQNEAQLEKSRLLSDRFSAERPKGSFSTLEIQRTEQGDSAMYLCASTAIGQFFGPGTRLTVL.

The chain is built from TRBV2 and TRBJ2-3, with D uncertain. With 7 bases removed from V and 4 bases from J, the gap between germline ends came to 15 bases. CDR1 and CDR2 from the germline V gene are SNHLY and FYNNEI. The CDR3 totals 14 residues. CDR3 region: CASTYLAASDTQYF. DNA of the CDR3: TGTGCCAGCACTTACCTCGCAGCATCAGATACGCAGTATTTT. Together with reference TRBV2 and TRBJ2-3, the CDR3 gives the full variable domain: EPEVTQTPSHQVTQMGQEVILRCVPISNHLYFYWYRQILGQKVEFLVSFYNNEISEKSEIFDDQFSVERPDGSNFTLKIRSTKLEDSAMYFCASTYLAASDTQYFGPGTRLTVL.

This clone occurred a few times. The chain uses TRBV6-5 and TRBJ2-1; D remains ambiguous. The CDR3 covers 15 residues. Trimming stripped 5 bases from V and 10 bases from J, with 21 bases between. CDR1 is MNHEY and CDR2 is SVGAGI in the germline V gene. The CDR3 protein is CASSTSIPKGIEQFF. CDR3 sequence (DNA): TGTGCCAGCAGTACCTCCATCCCTAAGGGTATCGAGCAGTTCTTC.

This clone was counted between two and nine times. The rearrangement joins TRBV7-9 to TRBJ2-5; D ambiguous. This CDR3 contains 11 residues. V shed 2 bases and J shed 7 bases, with 5 bases lying between them. Germline V lookup: CDR1 SEHNR, CDR2 FQNEAQ (reference sequence). CDR3 bases: TGTGCCAGCAGCTTAAGTCCGACCCAGTACTTC. It codes for CASSLSPTQYF.

This clone was detected only once. This chain connects TRBV5-6 to TRBJ1-1; D may be TRBD1 (6 bases). Germline loops: CDR1 SGHDT, CDR2 YYEEEE. Trimming removed 7 bases from V and 5 bases from J, with 15 bases in between. This CDR3 has 13 amino acids. The CDR3 sequence is CASSAPTGTEAFF. CDR3 DNA: TGTGCCAGCTCGGCCCCAACAGGGACTGAAGCTTTCTTT.

The chain uses TRBV9 and TRBJ1-1, with D possibly being TRBD1 (5 bases). V was shortened by 2 bases and J by 3 bases, with 11 bases between the two germline ends. Germline CDR1 is SGDLS and CDR2 is YYNGEE. CDR3 length: 14 residues. The CDR3 nucleotides are TGTGCCAGCAGCGTCGCGACAGAGGACACTGAAGCTTTCTTT. Amino acids: CASSVATEDTEAFF. The variable domain in full, completed from reference TRBV9 and TRBJ1-1, reads DSGVTQTPKHLITATGQRVTLRCSPRSGDLSVYWYQQSLDQGLQFLIQYYNGEERAKGNILERFSAQQFPDLHSELNLSSLELGDSALYFCASSVATEDTEAFFGQGTRLTVV.